This TCR beta chain is from a study of T-cell memory formation after mild COVID-19. The overall study: Clusters of TCRs were largely donor specific. Whole-study findings and limits: A second wave expanding day 15 to 37 was CD4+-biased; contracting clones were balanced.

TCR alpha and TCR beta cDNA libraries carrying sample barcodes and UMIs came from 5'RACE with constant-segment primers. TCRdb itself ran the 5' RACE reads through MiXCR, one entry per CDR3 protein. The table shows approximately 400,000 distinct CDR3 sequences, with around 24% occurring only once. The CDR3 is 14 amino acids. After removal of 2 bases from V and 5 bases from J, the junction contained 4 bases not matched to a gene. The germline V gene encodes CDR1 SNHLY and CDR2 FYNNEI. About this clonotype itself: Its antigen is unidentified.

The V gene is TRBV2, the J gene TRBJ2-7, with 9 bases matching TRBD1. This receptor was obtained from an adult woman who had mild COVID-19 (a few samples of this study predate the infection). Cell type and time point are not known. Specimen: PBMCs or a T cell subset sorted from them (not recorded which). CDR3 coding DNA: TGTGCCAGCAGTGAAACAGGGGGCTACGACGAGCAGTACTTC. This encodes CASSETGGYDEQYF.